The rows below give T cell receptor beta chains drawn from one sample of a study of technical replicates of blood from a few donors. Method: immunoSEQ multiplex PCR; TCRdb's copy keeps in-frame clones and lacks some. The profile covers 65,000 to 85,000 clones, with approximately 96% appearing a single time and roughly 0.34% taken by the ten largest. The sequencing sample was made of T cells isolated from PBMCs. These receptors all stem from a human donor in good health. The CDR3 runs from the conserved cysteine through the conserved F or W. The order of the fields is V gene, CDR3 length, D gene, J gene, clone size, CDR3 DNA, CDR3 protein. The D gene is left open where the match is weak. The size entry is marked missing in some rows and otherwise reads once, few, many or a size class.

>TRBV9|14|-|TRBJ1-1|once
TGTGCCAGCAGCGTTTCAGGGGTTGACACTGAAGCTTTCTTT
CASSVSGVDTEAFF
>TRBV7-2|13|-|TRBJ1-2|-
TGTGCCAGCAGCTTTAACAGGGACTATGGCTACACCTTC
CASSFNRDYGYTF
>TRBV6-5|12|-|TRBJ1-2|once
TGTGCCAGCACCTTGGGGGGTAGCGGCTACACCTTC
CASTLGGSGYTF
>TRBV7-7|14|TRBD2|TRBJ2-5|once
TGTGCTAGCAGTACCCTAGCGGGACTAGAGACCCAGTACTTC
CASSTLAGLETQYF
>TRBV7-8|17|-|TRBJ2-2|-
TGTGCCAGCAGCCTCTCCCGGCGGGAAAAGAACACCGGGGAGCTGTTTTTT
CASSLSRREKNTGELFF
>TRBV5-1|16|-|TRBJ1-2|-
TGCGCCAGCAGCTTGGACTTCGGGCGGGGGTCGGGCGGCTACACCTTC
CASSLDFGRGSGGYTF
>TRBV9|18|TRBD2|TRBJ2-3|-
TGTGCCAGCAGCGTATCCCCAACTAGCGGGAGTGTCACAGATACGCAGTATTTT
CASSVSPTSGSVTDTQYF
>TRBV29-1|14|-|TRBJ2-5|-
TGCAGCGTTGAAGATTCCGCCGGGGTGGAGACCCAGTACTTC
CSVEDSAGVETQYF
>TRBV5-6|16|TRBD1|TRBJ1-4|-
TGTGCCAGCAGCCCTGACAGGGGGTCAACTAATGAAAAACTGTTTTTT
CASSPDRGSTNEKLFF
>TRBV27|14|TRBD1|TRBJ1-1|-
TGTGCCAGCAGTTGGACAGGGGGTACCACTGAAGCTTTCTTT
CASSWTGGTTEAFF
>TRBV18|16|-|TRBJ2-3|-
TGTGCCAGCTCACCACCGGTGGGCAAGGAAACAGATACGCAGTATTTT
CASSPPVGKETDTQYF
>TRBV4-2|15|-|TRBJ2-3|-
TGTGCCAGCAGCCAAGATAGCCAGTCCACAGATACGCAGTATTTT
CASSQDSQSTDTQYF
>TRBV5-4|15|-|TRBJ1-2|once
TGTGCCAGCAGCCCACCTACAGGATCCAACTATGGCTACACCTTC
CASSPPTGSNYGYTF
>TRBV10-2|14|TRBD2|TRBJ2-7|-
TGCGCCAGCAGTCCGACTAGCGATGGTGGCGAGCAGTACTTC
CASSPTSDGGEQYF
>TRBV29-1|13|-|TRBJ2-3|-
TGCAGCGTTGAAGAAGTGGAGGCAGGTACGCAGTATTTT
CSVEEVEAGTQYF
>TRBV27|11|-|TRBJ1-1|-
TGTGCCAGCAGTTCGGGTTATGAAGCTTTCTTT
CASSSGYEAFF
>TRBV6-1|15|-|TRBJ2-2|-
TGTGCCAGCAGTGAAAGGGGGGGATGGCCCGGGGAGCTGTTTTTT
CASSERGGWPGELFF
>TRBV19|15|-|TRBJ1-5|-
TGTGCCAGTAGTTTACAGGGTAAGGGCAATCAGCCCCAGCATTTT
CASSLQGKGNQPQHF
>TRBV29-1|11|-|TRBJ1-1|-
TGCAGCGTTTCCGGGAACACTGAAGCTTTCTTT
CSVSGNTEAFF
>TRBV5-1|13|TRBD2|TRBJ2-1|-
TGCGCCAGCAGCTTTCACCAGCGGGAGGAGGAGTTCTTC
CASSFHQREEEFF
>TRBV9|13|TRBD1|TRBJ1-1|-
TGTGCCAGCAGCGTTGGGACAGGCCCTGAAGCTTTCTTT
CASSVGTGPEAFF
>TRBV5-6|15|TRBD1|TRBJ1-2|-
TGTGCCAGCAGCACACCGGGACAGGGAAACTATGGCTACACCTTC
CASSTPGQGNYGYTF
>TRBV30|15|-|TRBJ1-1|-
TGTGCCTGGACGCGCACCAAAGGGGCCCTATTAGAAATTTTTTTT
CAWTRTKGALLEIFF
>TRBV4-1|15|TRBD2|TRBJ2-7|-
TGCGCCAGCAGCCACGGACTAGCGGGAGGCTACGAGCAGTACTTC
CASSHGLAGGYEQYF
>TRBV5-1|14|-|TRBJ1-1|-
TGCGCCAGCAGCCCTGGACACCTGAACACTGAAGCTTTCTTT
CASSPGHLNTEAFF
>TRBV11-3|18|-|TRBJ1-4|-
TGTGCCAGCAGCTTAGAGTCTAGGACGGGAATCGTCCGGGAAAAACTGTTTTTT
CASSLESRTGIVREKLFF
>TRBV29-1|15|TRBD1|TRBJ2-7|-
TGCAGCGCCCGTCCCTTGGCAGGGGGAACCAACGAGCAGTACTTC
CSARPLAGGTNEQYF
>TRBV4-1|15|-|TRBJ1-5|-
TGCGCCAGCAGCCAAGGGGACACCGTCAATCAGCCCCAGCATTTT
CASSQGDTVNQPQHF
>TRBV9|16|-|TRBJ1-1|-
TGTGCCAGCAGCGTAAGTGGAGTGGCTTTAAACACTGAAGCTTTCTTT
CASSVSGVALNTEAFF
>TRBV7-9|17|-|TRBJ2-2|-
TGTGCCAGCAGCAGAGGGACATCCGGGCTGGGCACCGGGGAGCTGTTTTTT
CASSRGTSGLGTGELFF
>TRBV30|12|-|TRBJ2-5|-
TGTGCCTGGAGTATCGTTTCAGGGACCCAGTACTTC
CAWSIVSGTQYF
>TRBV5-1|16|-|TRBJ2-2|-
TGCGCCAGCAGCTTAGGCGGCCTAGTTGACACCGGGGAGCTGTTTTTT
CASSLGGLVDTGELFF
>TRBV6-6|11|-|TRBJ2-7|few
TGTCCCCTCTTAGCTTTTTACGAGCAGTACTTC
CPLLAFYEQYF
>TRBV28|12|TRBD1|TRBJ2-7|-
TGTGCCACCCGGACAGGGTTGAACGAGCAGTACTTC
CATRTGLNEQYF
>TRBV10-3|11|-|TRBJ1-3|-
TGTGCCAGCACTAATGGAAACACCATATATTTT
CASTNGNTIYF
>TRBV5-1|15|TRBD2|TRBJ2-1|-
TGCGCCAGCGCGCCAGAGGGACTAGCGGCCAATGAGCAGTTCTTC
CASAPEGLAANEQFF
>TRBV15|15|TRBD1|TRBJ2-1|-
TGTGCCACCAGCCCCTCGGACAGGGAGACCAATGAGCAGTTCTTC
CATSPSDRETNEQFF
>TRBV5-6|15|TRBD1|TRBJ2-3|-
TGTGCCAGCAGCCTAGGGACAGGGGGCACAGATACGCAGTATTTT
CASSLGTGGTDTQYF
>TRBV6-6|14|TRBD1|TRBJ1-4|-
TGTGCCAGCAGTGGGACAGGGATGCTTGAAAAACTGTTTTTT
CASSGTGMLEKLFF
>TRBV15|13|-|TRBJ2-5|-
TGTGCCACCAGCAGAGCCCTTACTGAGACCCAGTACTTC
CATSRALTETQYF
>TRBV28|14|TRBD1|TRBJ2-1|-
TGTGCCAGCAGCGGGACAGCCCTATACAATGAGCAGTTCTTC
CASSGTALYNEQFF
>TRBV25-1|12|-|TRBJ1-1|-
TGTGCCAGCAGTGAAGAGGGGCGGGGAGCTTTCTTT
CASSEEGRGAFF
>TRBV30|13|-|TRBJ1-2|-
TGTGCCTGGAGGGCGGGACGGTATTATGGCTACACCTTC
CAWRAGRYYGYTF
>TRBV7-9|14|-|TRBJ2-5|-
TGTGCCAGCAGCTTAGGGCCTCTCCAAGAGACCCAGTACTTC
CASSLGPLQETQYF
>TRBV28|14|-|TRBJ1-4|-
TGTGCCAGCAGTTTATTAACAACTAATGAAAAACTGTTTTTT
CASSLLTTNEKLFF
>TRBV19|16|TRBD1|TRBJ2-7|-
TGTGCCAGTAGTGACTCGACCGGGACAGGGGGTTACGAGCAGTACTTC
CASSDSTGTGGYEQYF
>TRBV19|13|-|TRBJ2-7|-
TGTGCCAGTAGTATCTCGGGGAGCAACGAGCAGTACTTC
CASSISGSNEQYF
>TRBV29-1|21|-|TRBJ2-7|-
TGCAGCGTTGAAGATGGGGGACAGGGAAAAGGCCTTAGCGGGAGTGGGTACGAGCAGTACTTC
CSVEDGGQGKGLSGSGYEQYF
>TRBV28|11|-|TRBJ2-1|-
TGTGCCAGCTATATTAACAATGAGCAGTTCTTC
CASYINNEQFF
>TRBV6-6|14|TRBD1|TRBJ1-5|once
TGTGCCAGCAGTGACCGGACAGGGAATCAGCCCCAGCATTTT
CASSDRTGNQPQHF